This paragraph covers one T cell receptor beta chain sequence. What antigen it recognizes has not been identified. No much larger clone exists at a distance of one base, and base qualities are not known. Amplification of TCR beta CDR3 regions was carried out from RNA transcripts. For the first round of RT-PCR on the TCR CDR3, the HTBI primer set was used together with the Qiagen OneStep RT-PCR kit. Libraries were constructed in a second round of multiplex PCR, after which size selection and purification were carried out. The libraries were sequenced on an Illumina HiSeq2000 using paired-end 100 bp reads. On the authors' methods: SOAPnuke was used to process the raw data, removing reads that contained adapters or uncalled bases, had a mean Phred below 15, or lacked an exact match to the constant primer or identifier. COPE v1.2.5 was used to merge the high-quality paired reads, and each unique nucleotide sequence was defined as a clonotype. Clonotypes were aligned to IMGT TRBV, TRBD and TRBJ reference segments using MiTCR v1.1. The analysis included only V-J combinations with a frequency above 0.0001, which together covered over 98% of the repertoires. The TCS score was defined as F50 (clonal expansion) divided by E x V (chaos), with BLOSUM62-based TCRdist calculated between CDR3 peptides within each V-J. Welch's t-statistics and random forest reduced some 510 V-J features to 10 to 15, which were used in a naive Bayes classifier (R e1071). TCRdb reprocessing: public reads trimmed at Q25 with fastp, clones called with MiXCR, in-frame beta chains kept. Identical CDR3 protein sequences are pooled into one entry, listed with their most common genes and DNA. The V and J calls and clone size are TCRdb's, not the authors'. Present in this sample are about 160,000 distinct CDR3 sequences, less than 10% of which were seen just once. Approximately 24% of the sample rests with the top ten.

This sample was included in a study of T cells in Graves' hyperthyroidism and ophthalmopathy (dated by TCRdb to the late 2010s). Turning to the overall study: Peripheral blood was collected at initial diagnosis, before any treatment. TCR V-J signatures able to tell the groups apart were searched for in a discovery cohort of some 100 patients, of whom more than 40 had Graves' ophthalmopathy and under 65 had stable Graves' hyperthyroidism. An independent validation cohort of around 19 hyperthyroidism patients and about 16 patients who later progressed to ophthalmopathy tested prospective prediction of ophthalmopathy. For training and testing, the 110 or so patients in the discovery cohort were randomly divided in a 7:3 ratio. In roughly six Graves' hyperthyroidism patients, the study also compared T-cell repertoires from thyroid tissue with T-cell repertoires from blood. After sampling, hyperthyroidism patients received methimazole starting at 30 mg daily, and ophthalmopathy patients received high-dose intravenous methylprednisolone. The paper describes TCR Vbeta CDR3 sequencing of 135 peripheral blood samples, made up of 43 ophthalmopathy patients, approximately 73 hyperthyroidism patients and 17 progressor patients. Summary of the overall study and its limitations: In cross-validation, a model built on a 13 V-J signature told ophthalmopathy apart from stable hyperthyroidism with about 90% sensitivity and about 81% specificity, and in testing the same model reached 80%/75%. Sample size was not statistically predetermined, and blinding of investigators to group allocation was not performed. Most expanded thyroid clonotypes (frequency above 0.001) were also found in blood, which suggests that blood repertoires may mirror thyroid immune responses. In validation, progression to ophthalmopathy was predicted by the model with more than 65% sensitivity and nearly 75% specificity, a median of approximately 7.1 months before onset.

CDR1 and CDR2, per the germline V gene, are MGHRA and YSYEKL. Trimming costs V 0 bases and J 2 bases, and their ends lie 13 bases apart. The CDR3 holds 16 amino acids from the cysteine to the phenylalanine. The read is trimmed to its CDR3 DNA, 48 bases read in frame from base 1. Hyperthyroidism patients were aged 18 to 65 years and newly diagnosed, with disease duration of less than 2 months. Exclusion was applied to patients with uncontrolled infections, other autoimmune diseases, pregnancy or lactation. Diagnoses relied on clinical symptoms, serum thyroxine and TRAb, thyroid ultrasound and orbital computed tomography. Blood from progressor patients was drawn when they were first diagnosed with hyperthyroidism, before any ophthalmopathy symptoms appeared. PBMCs were isolated from 8 to 10 ml of fresh peripheral blood by Ficoll-Paque density gradient centrifugation. Progressor patients were initially diagnosed with Graves' hyperthyroidism and developed ophthalmopathy during follow-up. Total RNA was extracted using Trizol reagent, and RNA quality was assessed on an Agilent 2100 Bioanalyzer.

This TCR derives from a woman between 18 and 29 years old with Graves' hyperthyroidism that later progressed to Graves' ophthalmopathy. The chain is made from TRBV4-1 and TRBJ1-2; confidence is insufficient to name the D gene. Sequencing was carried out using blood. CDR3 region: CASSQDRWGGNYGYTF. The DNA reads as follows: TGCGCCAGCAGCCAAGATCGATGGGGAGGGAACTATGGCTACACCTTC.